The clone carrying this T cell receptor beta chain was seen at least ten times. Its antigen is not known. iRepertoire HTBI primers and Arm-PCR of CDR3 regions built TCR beta libraries. TCRdb re-derived calls from the multiplex PCR reads in MiXCR, one entry per CDR3 protein. The sample includes approximately 470,000 distinct CDR3 sequences, about a sixth of them seen just once. These data originate in a study of regulatory T cells in long-lasting Graves disease. Study-wide background: Newly diagnosed Graves' patients took antithyroid drugs under 3 months.

Time point indicated: newly diagnosed GD, antithyroid drugs for less than 3 months. RNA from PBMCs was the source of the TCR library. Study conclusions and caveats: Lower TCR diversity characterized persistent Graves' patients relative to newly diagnosed patients.

This CDR3 is 13 amino acids long. Trimming stripped 7 bases from V and 7 bases from J, with 11 bases between. The sample was also reused in another study, on T cells in Graves' hyperthyroidism and ophthalmopathy. This second report adds: Over 18 months, lack of ophthalmopathy progression marked Graves' hyperthyroidism as stable. Patients aged 18 to 65 had newly diagnosed hyperthyroidism that had lasted under 2 months.

The chain carries TRBV12-3 or TRBV12-4 and TRBJ1-6, with no clear D. This TCR derives from a man aged 35 to 55 with Graves disease. Sample: peripheral blood mononuclear cells (PBMCs), taken at new diagnosis, from a patient treated with antithyroid drugs. Written as DNA, the CDR3 is TGTGCCAGCAACTTCGGGCGGAATTCACCCCTCCACTTT. Translated, it gives CASNFGRNSPLHF.